Sequencing of this T cell receptor (beta chain) was carried out in a study of blood T cell repertoires in COVID-19. Study-level background: Spain, Italy and the United States supplied samples that represented acute and convalescent COVID-19. Sample material is recorded as cDNA or gDNA derived from T cells, B-cell-depleted T cells, or PBMCs.

This CDR3 region has 16 residues. The method was immunoSEQ multiplex PCR; TCRdb's version includes in-frame clones alone and lacks a portion of them. Of 90,000 to 100,000 clones listed, approximately 90% are singletons. The sequence came from a man between 65 and 85 years old with acute or convalescent COVID-19. Sequencing was performed on peripheral blood. This chain connects TRBV21-1 to TRBJ2-3; the table's D call of TRBD1 was not tested on the DNA. TRBV21-1 is a documented pseudogene. This CDR3 is CASSKVGRVFTDTQYF. The CDR3 DNA follows: TGTGCCAGCAGCAAAGTTGGCAGGGTGTTCACAGATACGCAGTATTTT.